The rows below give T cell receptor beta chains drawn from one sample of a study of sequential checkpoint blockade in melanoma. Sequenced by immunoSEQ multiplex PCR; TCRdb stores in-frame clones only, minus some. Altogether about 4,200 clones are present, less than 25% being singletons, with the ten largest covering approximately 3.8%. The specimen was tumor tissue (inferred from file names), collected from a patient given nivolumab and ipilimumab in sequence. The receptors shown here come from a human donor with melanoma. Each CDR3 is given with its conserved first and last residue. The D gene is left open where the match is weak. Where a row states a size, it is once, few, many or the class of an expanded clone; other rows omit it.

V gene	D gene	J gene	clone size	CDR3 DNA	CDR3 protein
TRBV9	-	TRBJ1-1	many	TGTGCCAGCAGCGACCGAACCACCCCTTACACTGAAGCTTTCTTT	CASSDRTTPYTEAFF
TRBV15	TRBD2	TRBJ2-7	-	TGTGCCACCAGCCTTGGACTAGCGGGGGCCTACGAGCAGTACTTC	CATSLGLAGAYEQYF
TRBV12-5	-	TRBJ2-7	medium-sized	TGTGCCAGCGGACCGGACAGATTCAACTACGAGCAGTACTTC	CASGPDRFNYEQYF
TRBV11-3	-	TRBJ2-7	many	TGTGCCAGCAGCTTGGGATCTTACGGGGGCTCCTACGAGCAGTACTTC	CASSLGSYGGSYEQYF
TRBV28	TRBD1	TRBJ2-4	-	TGTGCCAGCAGCACTTACCTCCGGACAGGCTTAGCCAAAAACATTCAGTACTTC	CASSTYLRTGLAKNIQYF
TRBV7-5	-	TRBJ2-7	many	TGTGCCAGCAGCTTGTATTCGGGGGGTGTCATCTACGAGCAGTACTTC	CASSLYSGGVIYEQYF
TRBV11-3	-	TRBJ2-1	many	TGTGCCAGCAGCTTGGTCGGGTCCTACAATGAGCAGTTCTTC	CASSLVGSYNEQFF
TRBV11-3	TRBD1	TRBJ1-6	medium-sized	TGTGCCAGCAGCTCAGACAGGGGTGATTCACCCCTCCACTTT	CASSSDRGDSPLHF
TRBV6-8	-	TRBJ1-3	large	TGTGCCAGCAGGGTCCCCTCTGGAAACACCATATATTTT	CASRVPSGNTIYF
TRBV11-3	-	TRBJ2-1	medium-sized	TGTGCCAGCAGCTTGAGGCAGGATAATTCCTACAATGAGCAGTTCTTC	CASSLRQDNSYNEQFF
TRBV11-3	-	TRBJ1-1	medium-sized	TGTGCCAGCAGCTTAGAGGGGGAGACGGCTGAAGCTTTCTTT	CASSLEGETAEAFF
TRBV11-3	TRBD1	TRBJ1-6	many	TGTGCCAGCAGCAGGACAGGGGGGACCTATAATTCACCCCTCCACTTT	CASSRTGGTYNSPLHF
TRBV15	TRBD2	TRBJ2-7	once	TGTGCCACCAGCAGAGAGCGGGGGGACTACGAGCAGTACTTC	CATSRERGDYEQYF
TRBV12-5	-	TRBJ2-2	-	TGTGCCAGCTTGGTCTCCGTCCAACGAAACACCGGGGAGCTGTTTTTT	CASLVSVQRNTGELFF
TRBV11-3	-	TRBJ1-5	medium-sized	TGTGCCAGCAGCGCCCGCCAGAAGGAATTATCAATTTGGCCCCAGCATTTT	CASSARQKELSIWPQHF
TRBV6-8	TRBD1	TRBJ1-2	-	TGTGCCATCAGTTCGGACAGGGACTATGGCTACACCTTC	CAISSDRDYGYTF
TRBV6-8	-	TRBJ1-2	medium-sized	TGTGCCAGCAGCAGGGAGTTTAACTATGGCTACACCTTC	CASSREFNYGYTF
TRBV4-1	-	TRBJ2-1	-	TGCGCCAGCAGCCCCCTAGCACACACGAATGAGCAGTTCTTC	CASSPLAHTNEQFF
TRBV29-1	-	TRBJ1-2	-	TGCAGCGTCCCGCAGGGCACTAACTATGGCTACACCTTC	CSVPQGTNYGYTF
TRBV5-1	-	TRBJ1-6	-	TGCGCCAGCAGCTTCGGAGAGTCAAATTCACCCCTCCACTTT	CASSFGESNSPLHF
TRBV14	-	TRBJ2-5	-	TGTGCCAGCAGCCAAGAAGCAGGGTTGAGGGAGACCCAGTACTTC	CASSQEAGLRETQYF
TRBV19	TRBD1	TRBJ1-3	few	TGTGCCAGTAGTATGAAGACAGGGGCCAGCTCTGGAAACACCATATATTTT	CASSMKTGASSGNTIYF
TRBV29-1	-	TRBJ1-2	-	TGCAGCGCCACAGACAGCTACTATGGCTACACCTTC	CSATDSYYGYTF
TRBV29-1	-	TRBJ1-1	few	TGCAGCGCCCAATCGTGGTGGGGGCGTACTGAAGCTTTCTTT	CSAQSWWGRTEAFF
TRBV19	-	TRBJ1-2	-	TGTGCCAGTAATTCAGAGGGACGAGCTAACTATGGCTACACCTTC	CASNSEGRANYGYTF
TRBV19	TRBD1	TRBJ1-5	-	TGTGCCAGTAGTATCTTAGGACAGGGCGTTTGGGATCAGCCCCAGCATTTT	CASSILGQGVWDQPQHF
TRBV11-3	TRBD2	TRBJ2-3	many	TGTGCCAGCAGCCTCAAGCGGGGCGGATTCACAGATACGCAGTATTTT	CASSLKRGGFTDTQYF
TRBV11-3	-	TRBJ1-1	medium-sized	TGTGCCAGCAGCTTAGTAGGGTCGGCGAACACTGAAGCTTTCTTT	CASSLVGSANTEAFF
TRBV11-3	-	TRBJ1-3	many	TGTGCCAGCAGCTTAGACCGGGGTGGAAACACCATATATTTT	CASSLDRGGNTIYF
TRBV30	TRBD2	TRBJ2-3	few	TGTGCCTGGAATCTAGCGGGGCCCACAGATACGCAGTATTTT	CAWNLAGPTDTQYF
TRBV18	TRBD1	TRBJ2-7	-	TGTGCCAGCTCACCAATGACAGGGGGCATCCACGAGCAGTACTTC	CASSPMTGGIHEQYF
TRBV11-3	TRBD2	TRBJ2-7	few	TGTGCCAGCAGCTTAGGGGGCGGGGGTTACTACGAGCAGTACTTC	CASSLGGGGYYEQYF
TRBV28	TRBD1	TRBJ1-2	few	TGTGCCAGCACACCTCCGGACAGGGGCTATGGCTACACCTTC	CASTPPDRGYGYTF
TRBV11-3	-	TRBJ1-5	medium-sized	TGTGCCAGCAGCTCCCTACAGGGATACAATCAGCCCCAGCATTTT	CASSSLQGYNQPQHF
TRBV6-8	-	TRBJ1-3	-	TGTGCCAGCAGTTACCCGGCCAGGGCTGGAAACACCATATATTTT	CASSYPARAGNTIYF
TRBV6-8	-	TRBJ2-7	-	TGTGCCATCAGGGACAAGTACTACGAGCAGTACTTC	CAIRDKYYEQYF
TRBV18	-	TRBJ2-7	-	TGTGCCAGCTCACCACGGGAGAACTACGAGCAGTACTTC	CASSPRENYEQYF
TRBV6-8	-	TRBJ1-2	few	TGTGCCAGCAGTTACTGGGGGAAGGGCGGTAACTATGGCTACACCTTC	CASSYWGKGGNYGYTF
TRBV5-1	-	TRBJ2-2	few	TGCGCCAGCAGCTTTAGCGACAGGTTAAACACCGGGGAGCTGTTTTTT	CASSFSDRLNTGELFF
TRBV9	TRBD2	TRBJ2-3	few	TGTGCCAGCAGCGTAGGTCTCGGGGGACTAGATACGGATACGCAGTATTTT	CASSVGLGGLDTDTQYF
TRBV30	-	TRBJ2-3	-	TGTGCCTGGAGTGTACGCCTCTCAGATACGCAGTATTTT	CAWSVRLSDTQYF